This T cell receptor beta chain was sequenced in a study of technical replicates of blood from a few donors. Sequencing used immunoSEQ multiplex PCR; TCRdb keeps in-frame clones, though not all of them. This table has around 68,000 clones, nearly 98% appearing once. This CDR3 has 11 amino acids. V was trimmed by 4 bases and J by 6 bases, leaving 5 bases between them. Germline CDR1 and CDR2: SGHNT and YYREEE (reference sequence). The source of this sequence is a human donor in good health. The chain recombines TRBV5-4 with TRBJ1-3, with D uncertain. Sequenced sample: T cells isolated from PBMCs. CDR3 coding DNA: TGTGCCAGCAGCGCAGAAAACACCATATATTTT. As protein: CASSAENTIYF.